The 3 T cell receptor beta chains listed next were all sequenced from one sample in a study of T-cell reconstitution after alpha-beta-depleted transplantation in children. Unique molecular identifiers were built into the TCRbeta library. TCRdb reanalysed the PCR reads using MiXCR and keeps one entry per CDR3 protein. The sample records about 900,000 distinct CDR3 sequences, 25% to 30% being singletons. Sequencing used PBMCs, mostly from graft donor cells, obtained 360 days after TCRalphabeta/CD19-depleted stem cell transplant. The receptors stem from a boy under two years old who had a stem cell transplant for SCID, so the T cells may come from the graft donor.

The V and J genes are TRBV7-8 and TRBJ1-6; 7 positions agree with TRBD1. Germline CDR1 SGHVS, CDR2 FQNEAQ. The CDR3 is 16 amino acids. V lost 6 bases to trimming and J lost 0 bases; unmatched junction nucleotides: 5. The CDR3 spells CASRQDRSSYNSPLHF. CDR3 in DNA: TGTGCCAGCAGACAGGACAGGAGCTCCTATAATTCACCCCTCCACTTT.

The genes are TRBV6-2 or TRBV6-3 and TRBJ1-1, with 7 bases matching TRBD1. The CDR3 covers 17 residues. The germline CDR1 and CDR2 sequences are MNHEY and SVGEGT. V trimming: 6 bases; J trimming: 1 base; junction bases outside the gene matches: 14. CDR3 coding DNA: TGTGCCAGCAGCCCACTGCCCCCATACAGGGGGAACACTGAAGCTTTCTTT. It codes for CASSPLPPYRGNTEAFF.

J is TRBJ2-3 and V is TRBV9; D is uncertain. V lost 0 bases and J lost 3, with 8 bases in between. Germline assignment: CDR1 SGDLS and CDR2 YYNGEE. The CDR3 length is 14 residues. The CDR3: CASSVGAVTDTQYF. CDR3 coding DNA: TGTGCCAGCAGCGTAGGGGCCGTTACAGATACGCAGTATTTT.